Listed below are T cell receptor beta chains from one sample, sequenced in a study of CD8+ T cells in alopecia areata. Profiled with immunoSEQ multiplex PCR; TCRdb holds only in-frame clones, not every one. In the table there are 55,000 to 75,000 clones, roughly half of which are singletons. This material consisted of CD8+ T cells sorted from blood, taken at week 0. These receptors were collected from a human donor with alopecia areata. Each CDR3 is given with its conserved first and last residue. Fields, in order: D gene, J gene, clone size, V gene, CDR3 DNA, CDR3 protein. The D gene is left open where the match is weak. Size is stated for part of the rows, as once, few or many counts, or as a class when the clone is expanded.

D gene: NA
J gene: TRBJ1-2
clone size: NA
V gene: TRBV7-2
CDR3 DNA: TGTGCCAGCAGCTTCACGGACAGCACCCTTGATGGCTACACCTTC
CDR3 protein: CASSFTDSTLDGYTF

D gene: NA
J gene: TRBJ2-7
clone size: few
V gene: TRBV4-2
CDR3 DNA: TGTGCCAGCAGCGAGCGGGCGGAATACGAGCAGTACTTC
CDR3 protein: CASSERAEYEQYF

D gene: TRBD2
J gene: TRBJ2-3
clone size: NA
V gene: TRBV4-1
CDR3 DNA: TGCGCCAGCAGCCAAGTGGGCGGGAGGGCCAATACGCAGTATTTT
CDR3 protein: CASSQVGGRANTQYF

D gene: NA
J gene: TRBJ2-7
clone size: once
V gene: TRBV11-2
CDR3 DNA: TGTGCCAGCGAGGTCCTAGGGGCCTACGAGCAGTACTTC
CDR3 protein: CASEVLGAYEQYF

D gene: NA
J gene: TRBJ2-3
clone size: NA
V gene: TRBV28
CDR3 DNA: TGTGCCAGCAGCCACGAGCGGGCTAGCGGCACAGATACGCAGTATTTT
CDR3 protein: CASSHERASGTDTQYF

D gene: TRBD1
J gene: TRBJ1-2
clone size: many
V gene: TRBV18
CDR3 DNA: TGTGCCAGCTCACCGTCCCGGGACAGGGGACATGGCTACACCTTC
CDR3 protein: CASSPSRDRGHGYTF

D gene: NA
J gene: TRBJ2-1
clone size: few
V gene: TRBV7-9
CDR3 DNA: TGTGCCAGCAGCTTGGGGTACAATGAGCAGTTCTTC
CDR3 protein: CASSLGYNEQFF

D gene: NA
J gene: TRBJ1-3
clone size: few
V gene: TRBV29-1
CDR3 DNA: TGCAGCGCTAAAGACACGGACTCTGGAAACACCATATATTTT
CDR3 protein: CSAKDTDSGNTIYF

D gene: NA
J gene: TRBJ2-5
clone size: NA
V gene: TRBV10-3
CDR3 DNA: TGTGCCACTGCATCCGAGCGACAAGAGACCCAGTACTTC
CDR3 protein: CATASERQETQYF

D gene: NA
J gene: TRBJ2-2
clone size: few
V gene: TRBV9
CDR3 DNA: TGTGCCAGCAGCGTAGCTCTAGCGAACACCGGGGAGCTGTTTTTT
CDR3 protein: CASSVALANTGELFF

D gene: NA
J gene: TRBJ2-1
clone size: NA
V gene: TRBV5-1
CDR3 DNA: TGCGCCGGATCTAGGGTCTCCTACAATGAGCAGTTCTTC
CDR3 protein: CAGSRVSYNEQFF

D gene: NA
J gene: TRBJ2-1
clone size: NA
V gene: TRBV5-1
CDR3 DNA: TGCGCCAGCAGCTTGGAGCTAGGCCCCAGCTCCTACAATGAGCAGTTCTTC
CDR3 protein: CASSLELGPSSYNEQFF

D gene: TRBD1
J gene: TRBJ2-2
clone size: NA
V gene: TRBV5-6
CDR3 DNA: TGTGCCAGCAGCCCAAACGGACAGGGATCCGGGGAGCTGTTTTTT
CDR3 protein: CASSPNGQGSGELFF

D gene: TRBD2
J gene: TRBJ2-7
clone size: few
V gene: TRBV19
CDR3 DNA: TGTGCCAGTTCGCTAGCGGGGTCCTACGAGCAGTACTTC
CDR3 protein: CASSLAGSYEQYF

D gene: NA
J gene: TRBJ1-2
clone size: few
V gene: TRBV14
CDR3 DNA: TGTGCCAGCAGCCAAGAACGTGGGGAGTACTATGGCTACACCTTC
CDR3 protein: CASSQERGEYYGYTF

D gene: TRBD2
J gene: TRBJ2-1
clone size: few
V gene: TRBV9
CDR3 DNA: TGTGCCAGCAGCGGAACTAGCGGGGTGAACAATGAGCAGTTCTTC
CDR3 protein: CASSGTSGVNNEQFF

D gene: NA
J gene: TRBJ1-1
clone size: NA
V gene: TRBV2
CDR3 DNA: TGTGCCAGCAGTCCCAGTTGGGAAGCTTTCTTT
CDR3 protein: CASSPSWEAFF

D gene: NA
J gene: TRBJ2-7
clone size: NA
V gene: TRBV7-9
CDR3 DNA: TGTGCCAGCAGCTTACTTCTAGGAGCCCCCGAGCAGTACTTC
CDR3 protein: CASSLLLGAPEQYF

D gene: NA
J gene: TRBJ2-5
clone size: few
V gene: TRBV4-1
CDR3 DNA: TGCGCCAGCAGCCAAGGTGTGGGACAAGAGACCCAGTACTTC
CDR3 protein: CASSQGVGQETQYF

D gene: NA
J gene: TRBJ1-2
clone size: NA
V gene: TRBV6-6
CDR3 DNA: TGTGCCAGCAGCCCCCACCGACAGATGGGCTACACCTTC
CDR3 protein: CASSPHRQMGYTF

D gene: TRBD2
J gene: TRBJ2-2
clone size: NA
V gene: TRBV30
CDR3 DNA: TGTGCCTGGAGCGGCGGGAGCGGAACCGGGGAGCTGTTTTTT
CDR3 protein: CAWSGGSGTGELFF

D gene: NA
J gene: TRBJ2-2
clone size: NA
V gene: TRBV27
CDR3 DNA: TGTGCCTCCTTGGGGGCCGGGGAGCTGTTTTTT
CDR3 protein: CASLGAGELFF